The rows below give T cell receptor beta chains drawn from one sample of a study of T-cell memory formation after mild COVID-19. In TCRdb, the 5' RACE reads were re-called with MiXCR into one record per CDR3 protein. The sample shows roughly 42,000 distinct CDR3 sequences, 6% to 9.5% of them seen only once. Sequenced sample: PBMCs or a T cell subset sorted from them (not recorded which). These receptors all stem from a man between 18 and 29 years old who had mild COVID-19 (a few samples of this study predate the infection). Cell type and time point are not known. Each CDR3 is given with its conserved first and last residue. The order of the fields is CDR3 DNA, CDR3 protein, V gene, J gene, clone size, D gene. A D gene is named only where the DNA matches it firmly. Only part of the rows carry a size: once, few, many, or a class if the clone is expanded.

TGCAGTGCTAGTATCCTCTGGGGACTAGCGGGGAGCAATGAGCAGTTCTTC	CSASILWGLAGSNEQFF	TRBV20-1	TRBJ2-1	many	TRBD2
TGCAGTGCAAAACTTACAGGGGACGGTTGCTGCACTGAAGCTTTCTTT	CSAKLTGDGCCTEAFF	TRBV20-1	TRBJ1-1	many	TRBD1
TGTGCCATCAGTGCTAGCGGGGGCACGAACACCGGGGAGCTGTTTTTT	CAISASGGTNTGELFF	TRBV10-3	TRBJ2-2	-	TRBD2
TGTGCCAGCAGCTTCTTAGCTAGCGGGGGCAACAATGAGCAGTTCTTC	CASSFLASGGNNEQFF	TRBV7-2	TRBJ2-1	many	TRBD2
TGTGCCACCAGCGCCCTTCTAGCGGACCAAGAGACCCAGTACTTC	CATSALLADQETQYF	TRBV24-1	TRBJ2-5	-	TRBD2
TGCAGGGGGTGGGGGACTGAAGCTTTCTTT	CRGWGTEAFF	TRBV20-1	TRBJ1-1	few	-
TGCAGTGCTAGAGATTTAACCCGGGCCGGGGGAGAGACCCAGTACTTC	CSARDLTRAGGETQYF	TRBV20-1	TRBJ2-5	many	-
TGTGCCAGCAGCTTAACAGGAGATACGCAGTATTTT	CASSLTGDTQYF	TRBV5-5	TRBJ2-3	-	-
TGCGCCAGCAGCTTGGGGGACAGCAGACCTGAAGCTTTCTTT	CASSLGDSRPEAFF	TRBV5-1	TRBJ1-1	few	TRBD1
TGTGCCAGCAGTTACTCCGGGGGATCCTACGAGCAGTACTTC	CASSYSGGSYEQYF	TRBV6-5	TRBJ2-7	-	-
TGTGCCAGCAGTTTAGAAGGCCGGCCCCGCTTTTTT	CASSLEGRPRFF	TRBV12-3/TRBV12-4	TRBJ1-4	many	-
TGTGCCAGCAGTTTTGCCCGAAATCAGCCCCAGCATTTT	CASSFARNQPQHF	TRBV12-3/TRBV12-4	TRBJ1-5	many	-
TGTGCCAGCAGCCGACAGGGGGCGGCTAATGAAAAACTGTTTTTT	CASSRQGAANEKLFF	TRBV7-8	TRBJ1-4	-	TRBD1
TGTGCCAGCAGCTTACCCCCGACAACGGTGGACATTCAGTACTTC	CASSLPPTTVDIQYF	TRBV7-2	TRBJ2-4	many	-
TGTGCCAGCAGAGGTAGCTCCTATAATTCACCCCTCCACTTT	CASRGSSYNSPLHF	TRBV12-3/TRBV12-4	TRBJ1-6	-	-
TGTGCCAGCTCACTGGCTAGATGGGAGACCCAGTACTTC	CASSLARWETQYF	TRBV18	TRBJ2-5	few	-
TGTGCCAGCTCACCAGGCGACTGGGGCTACGAGCAGTACTTC	CASSPGDWGYEQYF	TRBV18	TRBJ2-7	few	-
TGCGCCAGCAGCTTCGCCTTGGACATTAGAGCTAGCAATGAGCAGTTCTTC	CASSFALDIRASNEQFF	TRBV5-1	TRBJ2-1	many	-
TGTGCCAGCAGCTTAGCCCCCCAGTGGTTAGGGGAGACCCAGTACTTC	CASSLAPQWLGETQYF	TRBV11-2	TRBJ2-5	few	-
TGTGCCAGCAGCTTAGGAGCAAAGGGGCAGTTCTTC	CASSLGAKGQFF	TRBV7-9	TRBJ2-1	-	-
TGTGCCGGGCGAAGGTCCCAATATCAGCCCCAGCATTTT	CAGRRSQYQPQHF	TRBV6-2/TRBV6-3	TRBJ1-5	-	-
TGTGCCAGCAGCTTACAGCCAGGGGGTCACGAGCAGTACTTC	CASSLQPGGHEQYF	TRBV7-3	TRBJ2-7	-	TRBD1
TGTGCCAGCAGTGTCGGACAGGGGCCACCCCTCCACTTT	CASSVGQGPPLHF	TRBV2	TRBJ1-6	-	TRBD1
TGCAGTGCCCTCCCCTACAGGGCGTCGAACACTGAAGCTTTCTTT	CSALPYRASNTEAFF	TRBV20-1	TRBJ1-1	-	-
TGTGCCAGCAGCCCCCTACGGAACACTGAAGCTTTCTTT	CASSPLRNTEAFF	TRBV7-9	TRBJ1-1	few	-
TGCGCCAGCAGCGGCGGAGGGCGAGGAGAGACCCAGTACTTC	CASSGGGRGETQYF	TRBV5-1	TRBJ2-5	many	-
TGTGCCATCAAGGGGGGAAGCACAGATACGCAGTATTTT	CAIKGGSTDTQYF	TRBV10-3	TRBJ2-3	-	-
TGCGCCAGCAGCCGGACCCCCGGAACGAACACCGGGGAGCTGTTTTTT	CASSRTPGTNTGELFF	TRBV4-3	TRBJ2-2	few	-
TGTGCCAGCGAATCGTTTGCGGGGATCGAGACCCAGTACTTC	CASESFAGIETQYF	TRBV6-2/TRBV6-3	TRBJ2-5	-	-
TGCGCCAGCAGCGAGAGCCCCCAAGTTACCCAGTACTTC	CASSESPQVTQYF	TRBV5-1	TRBJ2-5	few	-
TGTGCCAGCAGCTTAGCGCCAGGGTTGGAGCAGCCCCAGCATTTT	CASSLAPGLEQPQHF	TRBV7-9	TRBJ1-5	-	-
TGTGCCAGCAGTGAGACAAGAAATTCACCCCTCCACTTT	CASSETRNSPLHF	TRBV6-1	TRBJ1-6	-	-
TGCGCCAGCAGCTCAACAGGGGGAGATACGCAGTATTTT	CASSSTGGDTQYF	TRBV5-1	TRBJ2-3	medium-sized	TRBD1
TGTGCCAGCACCGGGACAGGTGGGGTAGGGGCTTTCTTT	CASTGTGGVGAFF	TRBV6-5	TRBJ1-1	many	TRBD1
TGTGCCAGCAGTCCCGAAGGGGACAATCAGCCCCAGCATTTT	CASSPEGDNQPQHF	TRBV6-5	TRBJ1-5	few	-
TGCGCCAGCAGCCTACGGTCCAATCAAGCCGGGGAGCTGTTTTTT	CASSLRSNQAGELFF	TRBV5-1	TRBJ2-2	-	-
TGTGCCAGCAGTTCGGGGACAGCTAATCGTGAAAAACTGTTTTTT	CASSSGTANREKLFF	TRBV12-3/TRBV12-4	TRBJ1-4	few	TRBD1